What follows describes a single TCR beta chain. Its antigen is undetermined. A multiplex PCR was run with 60 Vbeta primers and 13 Jbeta primers. Libraries were prepared by immunoSEQ multiplex PCR; TCRdb keeps only in-frame clonotypes and omits some of them. In the table there are about 200,000 clones, roughly 84% of which are singletons. This sample was included in a study of cytomegalovirus exposure and HLA in healthy donors. Study results and limitations: Most observed TCR sequences were rare, whereas some public TCRs were detected in many donors.

The sequenced sample was PBMCs. This receptor was obtained from a girl aged 5 to 17 in good health and CMV-seronegative.

The CDR3 protein is CAWSNVAGREAFF. In DNA, the CDR3 is TGTGCCTGGAGTAACGTGGCGGGACGAGAAGCTTTCTTT. This chain uses TRBV30 with TRBJ1-1, with D possibly being TRBD1 (5 bases). CDR1 GTSNPN and CDR2 SVGIG come from the germline V gene (reference sequence). The CDR3 is 13 amino acids. The V end lost 2 bases, the J end lost 8 bases, and 15 bases lay between the germline ends. Based on the CDR3 plus reference TRBV30 and TRBJ1-1, the full variable domain is SQTIHQWPATLVQPVGSPLSLECTVEGTSNPNLYWYRQAAGRGLQLLFYSVGIGQISSEVPQNLSASRPQDRQFILSSKKLLLSDSGFYLCAWSNVAGREAFFGQGTRLTVV.